This TCR beta chain was profiled in a study of neurological immune-mediated disorders. The controls, all healthy individuals, were blood bank volunteers in Maryland, USA. Every sequencing run produced over 190 million TCR-beta sequences that came from 15-18 subjects. TCRdb used MiXCR to reprocess the 5' RACE reads, holding one entry per CDR3 protein. The data hold 65,000 to 90,000 distinct CDR3 sequences, with 10% observed a single time. V gave up 2 bases and J gave up 4 bases; unmatched junction bases: 9. The germline CDR1 and CDR2 sequences are SNHLY and FYNNEI. This CDR3 has 16 amino acids. This clonotype was seen at least ten times. No antigen is known for it. General observations from the study: The study found no CDR3 amino acid sequences shared by expanded clones across subjects, suggesting private repertoires in all groups.

The sequenced sample was PBMCs. The V gene is TRBV2, the J gene TRBJ1-2; 8 positions agree with TRBD1. The sequence derives from a man in his forties or fifties in good health. The DNA of the CDR3 is TGTGCCAGCAGTGAAAAGACAGGGGAATGGGGCTATGGCTACACCTTC. Its protein is CASSEKTGEWGYGYTF. Full variable domain (rest looked up from reference TRBV2 and TRBJ1-2): EPEVTQTPSHQVTQMGQEVILRCVPISNHLYFYWYRQILGQKVEFLVSFYNNEISEKSEIFDDQFSVERPDGSNFTLKIRSTKLEDSAMYFCASSEKTGEWGYGYTFGSGTRLTVV.